This T cell receptor beta chain comes out of a study of blood T cell repertoires in COVID-19. The CDR3 covers 15 residues. V shed 3 bases, J shed 5 bases, and the junction held 6 bases outside the gene matches. CDR1 is LNHDA and CDR2 is SQIVND in the germline V gene (reference sequence). Only in-frame clones appear in the TCRdb table, and some are missing; sequencing was by immunoSEQ multiplex PCR. The data show 100,000 to 150,000 clones, with roughly 88% seen just once and more than 0.9% held by the top ten. The receptor's source is a woman older than 75 with acute or convalescent COVID-19. This chain connects TRBV19 to TRBJ2-3, with 9 bases matching TRBD2. The sample was peripheral blood. CDR3 region: CASSIQRGEGDTQYF. CDR3 nucleotides: TGTGCCAGTAGTATCCAGCGGGGGGAGGGAGATACGCAGTATTTT.